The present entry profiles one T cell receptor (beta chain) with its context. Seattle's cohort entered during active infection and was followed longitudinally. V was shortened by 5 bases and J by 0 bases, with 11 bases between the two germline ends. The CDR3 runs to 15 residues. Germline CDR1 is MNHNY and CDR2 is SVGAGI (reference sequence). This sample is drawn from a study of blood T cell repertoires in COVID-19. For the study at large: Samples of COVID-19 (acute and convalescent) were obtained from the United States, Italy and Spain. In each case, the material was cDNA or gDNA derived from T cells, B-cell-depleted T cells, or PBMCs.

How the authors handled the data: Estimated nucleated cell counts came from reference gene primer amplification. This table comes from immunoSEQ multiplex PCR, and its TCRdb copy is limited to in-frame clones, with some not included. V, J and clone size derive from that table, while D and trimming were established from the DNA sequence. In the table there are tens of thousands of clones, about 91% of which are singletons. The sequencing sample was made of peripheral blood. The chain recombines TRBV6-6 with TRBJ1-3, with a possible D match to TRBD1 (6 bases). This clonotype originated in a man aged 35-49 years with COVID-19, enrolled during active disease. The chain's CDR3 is CASSGQLYSGNTIYF. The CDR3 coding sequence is TGTGCCAGCAGTGGACAGCTCTACTCTGGAAACACCATATATTTT.